These 15 T cell receptor beta chains came from one sample sequenced in a study of T cells in localized non-small cell lung cancer. Only in-frame clones appear in the TCRdb table, and some are missing; sequencing was by immunoSEQ multiplex PCR. The table records over 750 clones, approximately 24% of them present only once. The specimen comprised lung tumor tissue, sampled before any cancer treatment. Receptors originate from a female donor over 55 with stage II squamous cell lung carcinoma.

The rearrangement links TRBV28 to TRBJ2-5; D may be TRBD1 or TRBD2 (5 bases each). The CDR3 consists of 14 residues. The V end lost 3 bases, the J end lost 5 bases, and 13 bases lay between the germline ends. Germline V CDR1 and CDR2: MDHEN, SYDVKM. The CDR3 region has the DNA TGTGCCAGCAGTTTTTTGGGGGATGAGGAGACCCAGTACTTC. Translating it yields CASSFLGDEETQYF.

By share, this clone counts as medium-sized. J is TRBJ2-3 and V is TRBV9, with D possibly being TRBD1 or TRBD2 (5 bases each). This CDR3 region has 16 residues. Germline lookup yields CDR1 SGDLS and CDR2 YYNGEE. The V and J ends lost 3 bases and 1 base respectively, with 15 bases between them. The CDR3 loop reads CASSGGVSRGTDTQYF. The CDR3 coding sequence is TGTGCCAGCAGCGGAGGGGTGAGTCGGGGCACAGATACGCAGTATTTT.

In its sample, this clone was seen a few times. J is TRBJ2-2 and V is TRBV6-8; 8 nucleotides align to TRBD1. This CDR3 is built from 15 residues. Germline CDR1 reads MNHGY; CDR2 reads SAAAGT. With V trimmed by 6 bases and J by 7 bases, 10 bases remained unmatched. For the CDR3, the DNA is TGTGCCAGCAGCTCTCTCAGGGGGCGTCGCGGGGAGCTGTTTTTT. Residues: CASSSLRGRRGELFF.

In this sample, this clone is large. The genes are TRBV6-8 and TRBJ2-3, with D perhaps matching TRBD1 or TRBD2 (5 bases each). CDR1 and CDR2 from the germline V gene are MNHGY and SAAAGT. The V and J ends lost 5 bases and 4 bases respectively, with 13 bases between them. The CDR3 contains 14 residues. The CDR3 loop is CASSRDDLADTQYF. In DNA, the CDR3 is TGTGCCAGCAGTCGGGACGACTTAGCAGATACGCAGTATTTT.

In this sample, this clone is large. The chain links TRBV6-8 to TRBJ2-2; maybe TRBD2 (6 bases). Germline V gene lookup returns CDR1 MNHGY and CDR2 SAAAGT. Trimming removed 4 bases from V and 6 bases from J, with 6 bases in between. CDR3 length: 12 amino acids. CDR3 protein: CASSWGAGELFF. DNA of the CDR3: TGTGCCAGCAGTTGGGGGGCCGGGGAGCTGTTTTTT.

CDR3 sequence (DNA): TGTGCCAGCACTAGGACAGGGGATACTGAAGCTTTCTTT. Protein sequence: CASTRTGDTEAFF. This sequence joins TRBV6-8 and TRBJ1-1, with 9 bases aligning to TRBD1. The CDR3 spans 13 residues. Germline V gene sequence: CDR1 MNHGY, CDR2 SAAAGT. The ends lost 7 bases at V and 5 bases at J; junction bases unmatched: 5.

By sample share, this clone is large. The V call is TRBV6-8, the J call TRBJ1-5, with no clear D. V lost 5 bases and J lost 0, with 11 bases in between. The CDR3 has 15 residues. CDR1 is MNHGY, CDR2 SAAAGT, per germline. The CDR3 protein is CASSPTLGSNQPQHF. DNA of the CDR3: TGTGCCAGCAGTCCAACCTTAGGTAGCAATCAGCCCCAGCATTTT.

V is TRBV28 and J is TRBJ1-5; D remains unclear. Germline CDR1 MDHEN, CDR2 SYDVKM. This CDR3 has 13 residues. The germline V and J ends were trimmed by 5 bases and 4 bases, with 9 bases remaining between them. The CDR3 DNA is TGTGCCAGCAGTGTCTTACTTAATCAGCCCCAGCATTTT. Protein product: CASSVLLNQPQHF.

This chain links TRBV15 with TRBJ1-3; D not certain. The CDR3 consists of 14 residues. V was trimmed by 0 bases and J by 4 bases, leaving 7 bases between them. The germline V gene has CDR1 LNHNV and CDR2 YYDKDF (reference sequence). CDR3 DNA: TGTGCCACCAGCAGAGACCCAGGAGGAAACACCATATATTTT. It is translated as CATSRDPGGNTIYF.

A few counts support this clone. The rearrangement links TRBV11-3 to TRBJ2-1, with 8 bases that match TRBD2. Trimming at V came to 5 bases and at J to 0 bases, leaving 9 bases not matched to a gene. CDR1 and CDR2 from the germline V gene are SGHNT and YENEEA. This CDR3 has 17 residues. CDR3 DNA: TGTGCCAGCAGCGCGAGCGGGAGCCAGAGCTCCTACAATGAGCAGTTCTTC. This codes for CASSASGSQSSYNEQFF. The full variable domain, completed using reference TRBV11-3 and TRBJ2-1, is EAGVVQSPRYKIIEKKQPVAFWCNPISGHNTLYWYLQNLGQGPELLIRYENEEAVDDSQLPKDRFSAERLKGVDSTLKIQPAELGDSAVYLCASSASGSQSSYNEQFFGPGTRLTVL.

The genes are TRBV11-3 and TRBJ1-6, with D perhaps matching TRBD1 (5 bases). The CDR3 extends over 15 amino acids. Germline CDR1 is SGHNT and CDR2 is YENEEA. The ends were cut back, 2 bases at V and 10 bases at J, with 15 bases in the middle. In nucleotides, the CDR3 is TGTGCCAGCAGCTTAAGAGGGCAGGGCGGATCACCCCTCCACTTT. This sequence encodes CASSLRGQGGSPLHF. The full variable domain, in which reference TRBV11-3 and TRBJ1-6 provide the parts outside the CDR3, is EAGVVQSPRYKIIEKKQPVAFWCNPISGHNTLYWYLQNLGQGPELLIRYENEEAVDDSQLPKDRFSAERLKGVDSTLKIQPAELGDSAVYLCASSLRGQGGSPLHFGNGTRLTVT.

The chain couples TRBV19 to TRBJ2-5; 7 nucleotides align to TRBD2. This CDR3 is built from 16 residues. J was trimmed by 0 bases and V by 5 bases; bases with no gene match: 9. Germline values: CDR1 LNHDA, CDR2 SQIVND (reference sequence). The CDR3: CASSPGMGGYQETQYF. Written as DNA, the CDR3 is TGTGCCAGTAGTCCTGGGATGGGGGGGTACCAAGAGACCCAGTACTTC.

The chain is built from TRBV11-3 and TRBJ2-1; 13 bases match TRBD2. CDR3 length: 16 residues. Per germline, CDR1 SGHNT and CDR2 YENEEA. The trim removed 3 bases at V and 5 bases at J, leaving 4 bases unmatched. The CDR3 DNA reads TGTGCCAGCAGCTTCCGAGGACTAGCGGGGGACAATGAGCAGTTCTTC. Amino acid sequence: CASSFRGLAGDNEQFF.

This clone is labeled as large. The chain joins TRBV19 to TRBJ1-1; D is unresolved. V lost 3 bases, J lost 3 bases, and 11 bases lay in between. Germline CDR1 is LNHDA and CDR2 is SQIVND (reference sequence). This CDR3 is 14 amino acids long. As DNA, the CDR3 is TGTGCCAGTAGTATTTCACAAATTGACACTGAAGCTTTCTTT. Translating it yields CASSISQIDTEAFF.

The chain has TRBV6-8 and TRBJ2-2; D is uncertain. Germline lookup yields CDR1 MNHGY and CDR2 SAAAGT. The V and J ends lost 2 bases and 1 base respectively, with 5 bases between them. The CDR3 is made up of 14 amino acids. CDR3 coding DNA: TGTGCCAGCAGTTACGGCAGGAACACCGGGGAGCTGTTTTTT. Its protein is CASSYGRNTGELFF.